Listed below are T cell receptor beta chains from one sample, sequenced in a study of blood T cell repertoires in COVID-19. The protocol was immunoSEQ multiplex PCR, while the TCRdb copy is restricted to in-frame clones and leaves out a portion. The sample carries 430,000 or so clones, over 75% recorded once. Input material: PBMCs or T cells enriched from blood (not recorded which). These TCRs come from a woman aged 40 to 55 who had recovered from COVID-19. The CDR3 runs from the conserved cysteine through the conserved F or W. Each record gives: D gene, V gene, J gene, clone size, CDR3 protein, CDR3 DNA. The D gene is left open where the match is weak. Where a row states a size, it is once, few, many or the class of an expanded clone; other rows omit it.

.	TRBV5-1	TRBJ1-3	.	CASSLDRAGNTIYF	TGCGCCAGCAGCTTGGACAGGGCCGGAAACACCATATATTTT
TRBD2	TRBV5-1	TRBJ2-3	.	CASSSPSGALTQYF	TGCGCCAGCAGCTCTCCTAGCGGAGCTCTCACGCAGTATTTT
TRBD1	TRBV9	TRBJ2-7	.	CASSSRDRVLPDEQYF	TGTGCCAGCAGCAGCCGGGACAGGGTACTCCCAGACGAGCAGTACTTC
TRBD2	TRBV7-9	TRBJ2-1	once	CASSLGTSGTSYNEQFF	TGTGCCAGCAGCTTGGGGACTAGCGGGACTTCCTACAATGAGCAGTTCTTC
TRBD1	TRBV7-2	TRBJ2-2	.	CASSLDRAQGTGELFF	TGTGCCAGCAGCCTAGACAGGGCACAGGGCACCGGGGAGCTGTTTTTT
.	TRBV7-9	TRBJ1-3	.	CASSRAGVGNTIYF	TGTGCCAGCAGTCGAGCCGGTGTCGGAAACACCATATATTTT
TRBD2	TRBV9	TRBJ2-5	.	CASSVGGWGLAGGQYF	TGTGCCAGCAGCGTAGGAGGATGGGGACTAGCGGGAGGCCAGTACTTC
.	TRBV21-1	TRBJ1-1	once	CASSKGRVRTEAFF	TGTGCCAGCAGCAAAGGGCGGGTCCGCACTGAAGCTTTCTTT
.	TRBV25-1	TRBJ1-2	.	CASSGAWSPDYGYTF	TGTGCCAGCAGTGGTGCCTGGAGCCCGGACTATGGCTACACCTTC
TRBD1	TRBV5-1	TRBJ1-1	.	CASSLGGWNTEAFF	TGCGCCAGCAGCCTAGGGGGCTGGAACACTGAAGCTTTCTTT
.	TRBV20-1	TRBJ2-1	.	CSASEGEGNEQFF	TGCAGTGCTAGTGAGGGAGAGGGCAATGAGCAGTTCTTC
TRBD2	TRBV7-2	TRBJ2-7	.	CASSLFRTSGAKRVQYF	TGTGCCAGCAGCCTATTCCGGACTAGCGGGGCGAAGAGGGTGCAGTACTTC
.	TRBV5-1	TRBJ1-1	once	CASSLAVGSAGAEAFF	TGCGCCAGCAGCTTGGCCGTCGGCAGCGCGGGCGCTGAAGCTTTCTTT
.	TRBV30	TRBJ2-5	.	CAWGTGLGVRETQYF	TGTGCCTGGGGTACCGGCTTAGGGGTAAGAGAGACCCAGTACTTC
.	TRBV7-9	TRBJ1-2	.	CASSSTRGYGYTF	TGTGCCAGCAGCTCAACGAGGGGGTATGGCTACACCTTC
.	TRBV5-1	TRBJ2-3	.	CASSLASTSTDTQYF	TGCGCCAGCAGCTTGGCCTCTACTAGCACAGATACGCAGTATTTT
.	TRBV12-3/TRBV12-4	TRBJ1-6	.	CASSFLEDSPLHF	TGTGCCAGCAGTTTCTTGGAGGATTCACCCCTCCACTTT
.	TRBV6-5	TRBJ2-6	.	CASRSGDSGANVLTF	TGTGCCAGCAGGTCCGGGGACTCTGGGGCCAACGTCCTGACTTTC
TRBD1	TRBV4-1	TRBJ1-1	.	CASSHPDRTNTEAFF	TGCGCCAGCAGCCACCCGGACAGGACGAACACTGAAGCTTTCTTT
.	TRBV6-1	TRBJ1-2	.	CASSDRGFSNYGYTF	TGTGCCAGCAGTGACCGAGGGTTTAGCAACTATGGCTACACCTTC
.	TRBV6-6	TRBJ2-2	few	CASSQPGQNFPEPGGELFF	TGTGCCAGCAGTCAACCGGGACAAAACTTCCCCGAGCCAGGCGGGGAGCTGTTTTTT
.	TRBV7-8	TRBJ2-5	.	CASSLVGRAGGETQYF	TGTGCCAGCAGCTTAGTTGGCAGGGCCGGGGGTGAGACCCAGTACTTC
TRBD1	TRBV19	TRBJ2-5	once	CASSRGQGKETQYF	TGTGCCAGTAGTAGGGGACAGGGTAAAGAGACCCAGTACTTC
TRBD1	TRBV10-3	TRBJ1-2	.	CAISRDRESGYTF	TGTGCCATCAGTAGGGACAGGGAAAGCGGCTACACCTTC
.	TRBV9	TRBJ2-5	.	CASNRNAGETQYF	TGTGCCAGCAATCGCAACGCGGGGGAGACCCAGTACTTC
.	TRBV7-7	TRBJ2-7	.	CASSPGQGKFGNYEQYF	TGTGCCAGCAGCCCCGGGCAGGGCAAATTTGGTAACTACGAGCAGTACTTC
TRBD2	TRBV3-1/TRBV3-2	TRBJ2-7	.	CASSQTAGTSGRPQQYF	TGTGCCAGCAGCCAGACCGCCGGGACTAGCGGGAGGCCCCAGCAGTACTTC
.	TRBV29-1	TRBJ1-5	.	CSVRATAGDQPQHF	TGCAGCGTCCGCGCGACGGCAGGTGATCAGCCCCAGCATTTT
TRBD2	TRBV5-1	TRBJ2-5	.	CASSSLGRASQETQYF	TGCGCCAGCAGCTCCTTGGGGAGGGCCTCACAAGAGACCCAGTACTTC
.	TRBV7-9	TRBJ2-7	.	CASSLRDGGYEQYF	TGTGCCAGCAGCTTAAGAGACGGGGGCTACGAGCAGTACTTC
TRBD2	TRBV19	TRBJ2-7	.	CASSIVGTSGSEQYF	TGTGCCAGTAGTATCGTCGGCACTAGCGGGAGCGAGCAGTACTTC